The 21 T cell receptor beta chains presented below share a single source sample, sequenced in a study of blood T cell repertoires in COVID-19. The method was immunoSEQ multiplex PCR; TCRdb's version includes in-frame clones alone and lacks a portion of them. The sample shows roughly 250,000 clones, 82% of them seen only once. The sequenced sample consisted of peripheral blood. All receptors come from a woman older than 75 with active or convalescent COVID-19.

The chain has TRBV7-2 and TRBJ1-2; 9 nucleotides agree with TRBD1. Germline CDR1 SGHTA, CDR2 FQGNSA. Trimming removed 3 bases from V and 4 bases from J; junction bases left unmatched: 6. The CDR3 contains 15 residues. The CDR3 sequence: CASSFGTGKGYGYTF. The CDR3 coding sequence is TGTGCCAGCAGCTTCGGGACAGGGAAGGGCTATGGCTACACCTTC.

The chain employs TRBV5-1 and TRBJ2-1; 7 bases agree with TRBD1. Trimming took 4 bases from V and 4 from J; bases not matched to a gene: 14. CDR3 length: 17 amino acids. Germline V CDR1 and CDR2: SGHRS, YFSETQ. The CDR3 DNA reads as TGCGCCAGCAGCCCTTCTCTGACAGGGCACGATTACAATGAGCAGTTCTTC. It is translated as CASSPSLTGHDYNEQFF.

This clone was found a few times. The rearrangement joins TRBV13 to TRBJ2-1; the match to TRBD2 covers 12 bases. Looked up from germline, CDR1 is PRHDT and CDR2 is FYEKMQ (reference sequence). This CDR3 region has 16 residues. V was pared by 5 bases and J by 4 bases, with 6 bases of the junction left unmatched. The CDR3 bases are TGTGCCAGCAGCGCACTAGCGGGAGGATGGTACAATGAGCAGTTCTTC. The encoded protein is CASSALAGGWYNEQFF.

This chain links TRBV5-1 with TRBJ2-5; weak D call: TRBD2 (6 bases). The CDR3 runs 14 residues. The V gene's germline CDR1 is SGHRS and CDR2 YFSETQ. Trimming removed 0 bases from V and 3 bases from J, with 9 bases in between. This chain's CDR3 is CASSLGTIKETQYF. DNA of the CDR3: TGCGCCAGCAGCTTGGGGACTATCAAAGAGACCCAGTACTTC.

The genes are TRBV7-6 and TRBJ1-3; TRBD1 aligns across 8 bases. V was pared by 2 bases and J by 3 bases, with 6 bases of the junction left unmatched. CDR1 SGHVS and CDR2 FNYEAQ come from the germline V gene. The CDR3 length is 16 residues. Here the CDR3 DNA reads TGTGCCAGCAGCTTATTCGCAGGGGGCGATGGAAACACCATATATTTT. This sequence encodes CASSLFAGGDGNTIYF.

The CDR3, as DNA: TGTGCCAGCATCCCCGACCGGAGGGGTCAGCCCCAGCATTTT. Its protein is CASIPDRRGQPQHF. The chain recombines TRBV2 with TRBJ1-5; maybe TRBD1 (5 bases). Trimming shortened V by 7 bases and J by 6 bases, and 16 bases separated the two germline ends. CDR3 length: 14 residues. CDR1 and CDR2 (germline): SNHLY, FYNNEI.

The rearrangement joins TRBV7-9 to TRBJ2-3; a weak D match, TRBD2 (6 bases). CDR1 is SEHNR, CDR2 FQNEAQ, per germline (reference sequence). V was pared by 1 base and J by 5 bases, with 10 bases between. The CDR3 has 14 amino acids. CDR3 bases: TGTGCCAGCAGCTTAGTTTCAGCGGGAGATACGCAGTATTTT. Amino acids: CASSLVSAGDTQYF.

V gene TRBV15 combines with J gene TRBJ2-1, with 9 bases identical to TRBD2. Germline lookup yields CDR1 LNHNV and CDR2 YYDKDF (reference sequence). CDR3 length: 16 amino acids. V dropped 0 bases and J dropped 8; count of bases not matched to a gene: 8. The CDR3 is CATSRDLAGGVYEQFF. The CDR3 region has the DNA TGTGCCACCAGCAGAGATTTGGCGGGGGGGGTCTATGAGCAGTTCTTC.

The chain uses TRBV5-6 and TRBJ2-7; 8 bases are a match to TRBD2. Germline CDR1 and CDR2: SGHDT and YYEEEE. CDR3 size: 15 residues. Trimming cost V 4 bases and J 2 bases; bases outside gene matches: 8. Here the CDR3 DNA reads TGTGCCAGCAGCCAGGGACTAGGGGGAGCCTACGAGCAGTACTTC. Encoded protein: CASSQGLGGAYEQYF.

The CDR3 reads CAWSGRTGLRAFF. The CDR3 coding sequence is TGTGCCTGGAGTGGACGGACAGGGCTTCGTGCTTTCTTT. The chain recombines TRBV30 with TRBJ1-1, with TRBD1 matching over 8 bases. The CDR3 sequence is 13 residues long. Germline V gives CDR1 GTSNPN, CDR2 SVGIG (reference sequence). V was clipped by 1 base and J by 11 bases; unmatched bases: 9.

V gene TRBV3-1 (or the pseudogene TRBV3-2) combines with J gene TRBJ2-5; TRBD1 matches at 7 bases. The CDR3 length is 15 residues. V trimming: 4 bases; J trimming: 3 bases; junction bases outside the gene matches: 8. Germline lookup yields CDR1 LGHDT and CDR2 YNNKEL (reference sequence). For the CDR3, the DNA is TGTGCCAGCAGCCGGTCGGGACAGCAAAAAGAGACCCAGTACTTC. Translated, it gives CASSRSGQQKETQYF.

The chain recombines TRBV5-1 with TRBJ2-7; possibly TRBD1 for D (7 bases). This CDR3 contains 14 residues. The V and J ends lost 3 bases and 2 bases respectively, with 12 bases between them. CDR1 and CDR2 from the germline V gene are SGHRS and YFSETQ. DNA for the CDR3: TGCGCCAGCAGCTGGAGGGGGCCTCCCTACGAGCAGTACTTC. This gives the protein CASSWRGPPYEQYF.

J is TRBJ2-7 and V is TRBV18, with D perhaps matching TRBD1 (5 bases). V was clipped by 6 bases and J by 5 bases, with 11 bases between them. CDR3 length: 12 amino acids. Germline V CDR1 and CDR2: KGHSH, LQKENI. For the CDR3, the DNA is TGTGCCAGCTCGCCAAAGGGGCACGAGCAGTACTTC. Protein: CASSPKGHEQYF.

The chain uses TRBV18 and TRBJ1-1; D call uncertain. The germline CDR1 and CDR2 sequences are KGHSH and LQKENI. This CDR3 has 15 residues. V dropped 1 base and J dropped 0 bases, with 9 bases sitting between them. CDR3 nucleotide sequence: TGTGCCAGCTCACCACAGAGCTTAATGAACACTGAAGCTTTCTTT. Its translation: CASSPQSLMNTEAFF. The whole variable domain, remainder taken from reference TRBV18 and TRBJ1-1, is NAGVMQNPRHLVRRRGQEARLRCSPMKGHSHVYWYRQLPEEGLKFMVYLQKENIIDESGMPKERFSAEFPKEGPSILRIQQVVRGDSAAYFCASSPQSLMNTEAFFGQGTRLTVV.

This chain links TRBV20-1 with TRBJ2-1, with D possibly being TRBD2 (5 bases). There are 11 residues in the CDR3. The germline CDR1 and CDR2 sequences are DFQATT and SNEGSKA (reference sequence). V was cut by 2 bases and J by 10 bases, with 9 bases left in between. In nucleotides, the CDR3 is TGCAGTGCTAGATCCCGGGGAGAGCAGTTCTTC. Protein sequence: CSARSRGEQFF.

The chain employs TRBV7-8 and TRBJ2-5; 7 bases are shared with TRBD1. CDR3 length equals 13 residues. Germline CDR1 is SGHVS and CDR2 is FQNEAQ. J gave up 4 bases and V 5 bases, and 4 bases lay outside the gene matches. The DNA of the CDR3 is TGTGCCAGCAGCCCACGGACAGGAGAGACCCAGTACTTC. As protein: CASSPRTGETQYF.

The CDR3 nucleotides read TGTGCCAGCAGCTTGAGGGACGCGGGGTACGAGCAGTACTTC. This gives the protein CASSLRDAGYEQYF. The V call is TRBV5-4, the J call TRBJ2-7; D may be TRBD2 (6 bases). Germline V CDR1 and CDR2: SGHNT, YYREEE (reference sequence). The CDR3 is 14 amino acids. Deletions cut 1 base from V and 4 bases from J, with 12 bases between.

The rearrangement uses TRBV2 and TRBJ1-2; 9 bases agree with TRBD1. V was pared by 6 bases and J by 7 bases, with 9 bases of the junction left unmatched. Looked up from germline, CDR1 is SNHLY and CDR2 is FYNNEI. CDR3 length: 14 amino acids. The CDR3, as DNA: TGTGCCAGCAGCGCGGGACAGGGAGTTGGTGGCTACACCTTC. Its protein is CASSAGQGVGGYTF.

V and J are TRBV30 and TRBJ1-4; 11 bases line up with TRBD1. The trim removed 2 bases at V and 7 bases at J, leaving 3 bases unmatched. Per the germline V gene, CDR1 is GTSNPN and CDR2 is SVGIG (reference sequence). The CDR3 loop spans 14 amino acids. The CDR3 coding sequence is TGTGCCTGGAGTACCGGGACAGGGGGTGAAAAACTGTTTTTT. This codes for CAWSTGTGGEKLFF.

This clone turned up a few times. This chain connects TRBV28 to TRBJ1-2; D perhaps matches TRBD1 (6 bases). The germline V gene encodes CDR1 MDHEN and CDR2 SYDVKM. This CDR3 is built from 15 residues. V gave up 3 bases and J gave up 3 bases, with 14 bases separating them. CDR3 sequence reads: CASSFSTGGDYGYTF. CDR3 sequence (DNA): TGTGCCAGCAGTTTCTCGACAGGTGGAGACTATGGCTACACCTTC.

This clone was seen a handful of times. CDR3 nucleotide sequence: TGTGCCATCAGTGAGTCGGCCGCCAATGGCTATGGCTACACCTTC. Protein sequence: CAISESAANGYGYTF. The V call is TRBV10-3, the J call TRBJ1-2; no definite D call. The CDR3 contains 15 residues. The ends were cut back, 0 bases at V and 4 bases at J, with 12 bases in the middle. CDR1 is ENHRY, CDR2 SYGVKD, per germline.